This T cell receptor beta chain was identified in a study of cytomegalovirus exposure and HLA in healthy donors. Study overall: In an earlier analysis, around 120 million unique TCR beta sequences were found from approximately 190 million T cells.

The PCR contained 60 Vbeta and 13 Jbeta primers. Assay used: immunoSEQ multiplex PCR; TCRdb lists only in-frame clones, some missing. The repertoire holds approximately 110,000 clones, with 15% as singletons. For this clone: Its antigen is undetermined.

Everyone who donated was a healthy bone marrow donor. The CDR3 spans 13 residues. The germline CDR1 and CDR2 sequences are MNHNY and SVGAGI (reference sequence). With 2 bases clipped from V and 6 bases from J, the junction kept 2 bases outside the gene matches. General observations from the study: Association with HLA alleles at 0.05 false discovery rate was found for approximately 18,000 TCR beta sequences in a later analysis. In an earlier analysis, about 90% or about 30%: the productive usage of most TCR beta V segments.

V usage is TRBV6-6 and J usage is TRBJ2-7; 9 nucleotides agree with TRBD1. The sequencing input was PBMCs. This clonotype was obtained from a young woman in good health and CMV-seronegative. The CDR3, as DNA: TGTGCCAGCAGTTACGGGACAGGGAGCGAGCAGTACTTC. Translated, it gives CASSYGTGSEQYF.